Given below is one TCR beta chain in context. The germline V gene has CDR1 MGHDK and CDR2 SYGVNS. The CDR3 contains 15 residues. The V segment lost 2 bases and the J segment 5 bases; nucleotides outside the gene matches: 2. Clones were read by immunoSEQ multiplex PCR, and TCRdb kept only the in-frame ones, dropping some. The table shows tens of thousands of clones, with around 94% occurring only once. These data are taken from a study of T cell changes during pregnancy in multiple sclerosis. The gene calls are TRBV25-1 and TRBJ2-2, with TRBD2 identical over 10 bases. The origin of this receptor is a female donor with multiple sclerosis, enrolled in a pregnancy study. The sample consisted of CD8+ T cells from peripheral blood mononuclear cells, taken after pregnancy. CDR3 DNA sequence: TGTGCCAGCAGTGAACTAGCGGGAGTGACCGGGGAGCTGTTTTTT. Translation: CASSELAGVTGELFF.